This passage covers 19 T cell receptor beta chains from one sample sequenced in a study of blood T cells in healthy people across ages. The use of a sample-barcoded 5' primer and a J-beta primer mix characterized a second PCR of roughly 6 to 11 cycles. TCRdb re-called the 5' RACE reads with MiXCR, one entry per CDR3 protein. The sample has 2 million or so distinct CDR3 sequences, 40% to 55% seen once. The source material was blood. These receptors were collected from a woman in her forties in good health.

In this sample, this clonotype turned up a few times. The V and J genes are TRBV20-1 and TRBJ1-1; TRBD1 matches at 9 bases. The CDR3 runs 12 residues. The germline gives CDR1 DFQATT, CDR2 SNEGSKA (reference sequence). J gave up 10 bases and V 0 bases, and 3 bases lay outside the gene matches. The CDR3: CSAREGTGRAFF. The DNA of the CDR3 is TGCAGTGCTAGAGAAGGGACAGGGCGAGCTTTCTTT.

A single count supports this clonotype. The chain has TRBV24-1 and TRBJ2-5; weak D call: TRBD1 (6 bases). CDR1 KGHDR and CDR2 SFDVKD come from the germline V gene. Trimming pared 1 base from V and 2 bases from J, leaving 22 bases between. This CDR3 contains 19 residues. The CDR3 loop is CATSDLGQGGEGLQETQYF. The CDR3 region has the DNA TGTGCCACCAGTGATTTAGGGCAAGGGGGTGAAGGATTGCAAGAGACCCAGTACTTC.

V and J are TRBV10-2 and TRBJ2-1; D remains ambiguous. With the DNA end fitting TRBJ2-7 better, the J assignment may be wrong. Germline values: CDR1 WSHSY, CDR2 SAAADI. CDR3 length: 15 residues. The CDR3 region is CASLRPPRSYNEQYF. The CDR3 coding sequence is TGCGCCAGCCTTAGGCCTCCCCGATCTTACAATGAGCAGTACTTC.

The table lists this clonotype with a few counts. The V gene is TRBV20-1, the J gene TRBJ2-3; 9 bases are shared with TRBD2. The CDR3 extends over 17 amino acids. V shed 1 base and J 0 bases; nucleotides not matched to a gene: 8. The germline V gene has CDR1 DFQATT and CDR2 SNEGSKA (reference sequence). CDR3 loop: CSARVASGALSTDTQYF. The CDR3 nucleotides are TGCAGTGCTAGAGTGGCTAGCGGGGCCTTAAGCACAGATACGCAGTATTTT.

This clonotype was seen only a few times. This chain uses TRBV13 with TRBJ2-3; 12 bases match TRBD2. Germline CDR1 and CDR2: PRHDT and FYEKMQ (reference sequence). The CDR3 totals 15 residues. The junction had 8 bases not matched to a gene; V was cut back by 4 bases and J by 9 bases. The CDR3, as DNA: TGTGCCAGCAGCTACCGACTAGCGGGGGTGCTCACGCAGTATTTT. Its translation: CASSYRLAGVLTQYF.

This clonotype was seen once. The V and J genes are TRBV6-5 and TRBJ2-7; D possibly corresponds to TRBD2 (6 bases). The DNA matches TRBJ2-5 better at its end, which makes the J call doubtful. The CDR3 consists of 17 residues. The germline V gene has CDR1 MNHEY and CDR2 SVGAGI. The CDR3, as DNA: TGTGCCAGCAGTTACTCCCACGGGAGCGGATTCGTGGGGACCCAGTACTTC. Protein: CASSYSHGSGFVGTQYF.

On this clonotype itself: The junction and the germline gene differ at one end; a read error may be behind it. The chain employs TRBV5-5 and TRBJ1-1; D not resolved. CDR1 SGHKS and CDR2 YYEKEE come from the germline V gene (reference sequence). This CDR3 has 13 amino acids. The CDR3 sequence: CASSGTGRTVAFF. The CDR3 DNA is TGTGCCAGCAGCGGCACTGGTCGGACTGTAGCTTTCTTT.

A few counts support this clonotype. V usage is TRBV7-2 and J usage is TRBJ1-2, with 7 bases that match TRBD1. J was trimmed by 1 base and V by 6 bases; bases with no gene match: 5. Per germline, CDR1 SGHTA and CDR2 FQGNSA. The CDR3 consists of 14 residues. Written as DNA, the CDR3 is TGTGCCAGCAGTTTCCGGGACAGTAACTATGGCTACACCTTC. It is translated as CASSFRDSNYGYTF.

The rearrangement uses TRBV4-3 and TRBJ2-5; tentative D call: TRBD2 (5 bases). The CDR3 is 15 amino acids. V lost 4 bases and J 5 bases, leaving 17 bases between the germline ends. The germline CDR1 and CDR2 sequences are LGHNA and YSLEER. The CDR3 sequence is CASSPVRGQRETQYF. CDR3 in DNA: TGCGCCAGCAGCCCTGTCCGAGGGCAGAGGGAGACCCAGTACTTC.

This clonotype was seen more than once but under ten times. This rearrangement joins TRBV7-8 to TRBJ2-7; no clear D. Germline CDR1 reads SGHVS; CDR2 reads FQNEAQ. This CDR3 spans 11 amino acids. V was trimmed by 11 bases and J by 6 bases, leaving 14 bases between them. The CDR3 here is CAPSDLGEQYF. The CDR3 DNA is TGTGCCCCTTCCGACTTGGGCGAGCAGTACTTC. The complete variable domain, with remaining parts taken from reference TRBV7-8 and TRBJ2-7, reads GAGVSQSPRYKVAKRGQDVALRCDPISGHVSLFWYQQALGQGPEFLTYFQNEAQLDKSGLPSDRFFAERPEGSVSTLKIQRTQQEDSAVYLCAPSDLGEQYFGPGTRLTVT.

In its sample, this clonotype was seen many times. This rearrangement joins TRBV5-1 to TRBJ2-3; weak D call: TRBD1 (6 bases). There are 15 residues in the CDR3. Per the germline V gene, CDR1 is SGHRS and CDR2 is YFSETQ. V was pared by 6 bases and J by 0 bases, with 14 bases between. The CDR3 is CASTPTGHSTDTQYF. The CDR3 DNA reads as TGCGCCAGCACCCCTACAGGGCATAGCACAGATACGCAGTATTTT.

This chain connects TRBV6-2 or TRBV6-3 to TRBJ2-4, with D unresolved. Matching the DNA end better, TRBJ2-7 makes the J call doubtful. Germline V gene lookup returns CDR1 MNHEY and CDR2 SVGEGT. The CDR3 runs to 12 residues. CDR3 amino acids: CASSQNHYEQYF. The CDR3 DNA sequence: TGTGCCAGCAGCCAGAATCACTACGAGCAGTACTTC.

This chain joins TRBV20-1 and TRBJ2-1, with D perhaps being TRBD1 or TRBD2 (5 bases each). This CDR3 is built from 15 residues. V lost 6 bases and J lost 9, with 24 bases in between. CDR1 is DFQATT, CDR2 SNEGSKA, per germline (reference sequence). The CDR3, as DNA: TGCAGTGCCTTGGTGGGACCTTTGGTTCCGGGTGAGCAGTTCTTC. Translating it yields CSALVGPLVPGEQFF.

The rearrangement uses TRBV6-1 and TRBJ2-5; weak D call: TRBD1 (6 bases). CDR3 length: 12 amino acids. Between the trimmed V and J ends, which lost 6 bases and 8 bases, there was a span of 13 bases. CDR1 and CDR2 from the germline V gene are MNHNS and SASEGT. CDR3 loop: CASRKDRSTQYF. CDR3 bases: TGTGCCAGCAGAAAGGACAGATCTACCCAGTACTTC.

V gene TRBV5-6 combines with J gene TRBJ2-7; either TRBD1 or TRBD2 may fit D (5 bases each). The CDR3 is 15 residues long. Germline-derived CDR1 and CDR2 are SGHDT and YYEEEE. V was cut by 4 bases and J by 3 bases, with 17 bases left in between. CDR3 residues: CASSPPGTVFYEQYF. CDR3 nucleotides: TGTGCCAGCAGCCCACCCGGGACGGTGTTCTACGAGCAGTACTTC.

This clonotype was recorded a few times. This chain joins TRBV29-1 and TRBJ2-1; D tentatively reads TRBD1 or TRBD2 (5 bases each). Germline V gene data show CDR1 as SQVTM and CDR2 as ANQGSEA. The CDR3 is made up of 13 amino acids. V was cut by 1 base and J by 6 bases, with 10 bases left in between. CDR3: CSVEGGAGNEQFF. CDR3 nucleotide sequence: TGCAGCGTTGAAGGTGGGGCGGGCAATGAGCAGTTCTTC.

This rearrangement joins TRBV28 to TRBJ1-2; D ambiguous. CDR3 length: 15 residues. The ends were cut back, 3 bases at V and 4 bases at J, with 15 bases in the middle. The germline V gene has CDR1 MDHEN and CDR2 SYDVKM. The CDR3 nucleotides read TGTGCCAGCAGTTTGGAAGGGCATCGGGGCTATGGCTACACCTTC. It specifies CASSLEGHRGYGYTF.

Here the CDR3 DNA reads TGTGCCAGCAGCTTAAAGACTAACATCTACGAGCAGTACTTC. As protein: CASSLKTNIYEQYF. The genes are TRBV7-9 and TRBJ2-7; a weak D match, TRBD2 (5 bases). Germline V gene data show CDR1 as SEHNR and CDR2 as FQNEAQ (reference sequence). The CDR3 is 14 amino acids. The germline V and J ends were trimmed by 2 bases and 3 bases, with 11 bases remaining between them.

The count of this clonotype is one. The J gene is TRBJ1-2, the V gene TRBV20-1; D gene uncertain. Trimming removed 6 bases at V and 1 base at J, with 12 bases between. Per germline, CDR1 DFQATT and CDR2 SNEGSKA (reference sequence). The length of the CDR3 is 13 residues. The CDR3 here is CSAVGSLNYGYTF. CDR3 nucleotides: TGCAGTGCCGTGGGCAGTCTTAACTATGGCTACACCTTC.